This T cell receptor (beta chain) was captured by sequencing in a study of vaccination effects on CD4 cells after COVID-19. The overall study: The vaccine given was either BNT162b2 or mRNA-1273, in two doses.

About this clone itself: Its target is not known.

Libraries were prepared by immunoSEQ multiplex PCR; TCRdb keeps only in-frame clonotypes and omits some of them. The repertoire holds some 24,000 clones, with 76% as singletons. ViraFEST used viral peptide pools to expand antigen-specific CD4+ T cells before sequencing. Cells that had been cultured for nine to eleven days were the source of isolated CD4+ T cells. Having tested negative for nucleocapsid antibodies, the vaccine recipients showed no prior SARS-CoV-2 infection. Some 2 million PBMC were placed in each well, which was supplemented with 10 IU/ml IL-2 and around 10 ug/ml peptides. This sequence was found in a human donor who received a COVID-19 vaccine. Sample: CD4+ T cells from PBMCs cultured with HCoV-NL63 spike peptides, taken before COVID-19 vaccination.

The CDR3 reads CASSLASPGTDTQYF. The CDR3 nucleotides read TGTGCCAGCAGCTTAGCGTCTCCAGGCACAGATACGCAGTATTTT. The rearrangement links TRBV7-2 to TRBJ2-3; the D is unclear. Looked up from germline, CDR1 is SGHTA and CDR2 is FQGNSA. Trimming took 0 bases from V and 1 from J, leaving 8 bases between them. CDR3 length: 15 amino acids. The full variable domain, completed using reference TRBV7-2 and TRBJ2-3, is GAGVSQSPSNKVTEKGKDVELRCDPISGHTALYWYRQSLGQGLEFLIYFQGNSAPDKSGLPSDRFSAERTGGSVSTLTIQRTQQEDSAVYLCASSLASPGTDTQYFGPGTRLTVL.